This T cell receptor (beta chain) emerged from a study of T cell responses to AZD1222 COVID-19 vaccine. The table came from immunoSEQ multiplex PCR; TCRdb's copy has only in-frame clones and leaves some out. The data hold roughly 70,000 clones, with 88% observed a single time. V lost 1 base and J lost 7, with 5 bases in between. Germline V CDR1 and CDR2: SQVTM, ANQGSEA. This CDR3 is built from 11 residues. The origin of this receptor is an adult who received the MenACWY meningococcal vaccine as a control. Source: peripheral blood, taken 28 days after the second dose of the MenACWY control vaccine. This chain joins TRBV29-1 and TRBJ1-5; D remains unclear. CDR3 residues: CSVEGRQPQHF. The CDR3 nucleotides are TGCAGCGTTGAAGGAAGACAGCCCCAGCATTTT.